This T cell receptor beta chain was profiled in a study of glioma-infiltrating T cells after dendritic cell vaccination. Study information: Glioblastoma patients came from Phase I and II dendritic cell vaccination trials. Patients received three intradermal dendritic cell vaccine injections at biweekly intervals.

This clone turned up a few times. Time point denoted: after dendritic cell vaccination, including at tumor progression/relapse. The PCR used 60 V beta and 13 J beta primers. Clones were read by immunoSEQ multiplex PCR, and TCRdb kept only the in-frame ones, dropping some. In the table there are fewer than 90,000 clones, 83% of which are singletons. With V trimmed by 0 bases and J by 8 bases, 7 bases remained unmatched. CDR3 length equals 16 residues. Germline V CDR1 and CDR2: SGHVS, FNYEAQ. This specimen was blood, taken after dendritic cell vaccination. The receptor comes from a human donor with glioblastoma. The chain is built from TRBV7-6 and TRBJ1-6; 7 positions match TRBD1. The CDR3 protein is CASSLASGTEDSPLHF. DNA of the CDR3: TGTGCCAGCAGCTTAGCTTCCGGGACAGAAGATTCACCCCTCCACTTT.